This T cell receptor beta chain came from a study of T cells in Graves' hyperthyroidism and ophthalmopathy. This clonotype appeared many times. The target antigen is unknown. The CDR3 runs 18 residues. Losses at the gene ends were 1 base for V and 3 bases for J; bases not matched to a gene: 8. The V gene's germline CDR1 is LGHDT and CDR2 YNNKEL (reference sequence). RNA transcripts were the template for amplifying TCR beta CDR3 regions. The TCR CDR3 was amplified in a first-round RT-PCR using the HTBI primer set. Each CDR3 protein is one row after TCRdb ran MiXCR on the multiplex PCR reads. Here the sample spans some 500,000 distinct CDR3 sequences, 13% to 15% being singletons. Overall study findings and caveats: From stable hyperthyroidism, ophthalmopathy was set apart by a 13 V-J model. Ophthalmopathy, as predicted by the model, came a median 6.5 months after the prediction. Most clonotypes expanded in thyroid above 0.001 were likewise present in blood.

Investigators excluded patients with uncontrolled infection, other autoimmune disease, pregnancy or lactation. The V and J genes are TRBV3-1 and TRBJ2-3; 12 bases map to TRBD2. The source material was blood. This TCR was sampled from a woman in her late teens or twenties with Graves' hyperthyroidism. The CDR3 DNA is TGTGCCAGCAGCCAAGGCCTAGCGGGAGGGCCGGGAACAGATACGCAGTATTTT. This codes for CASSQGLAGGPGTDTQYF.